The 5 T cell receptor beta chains below come from one sample, sequenced in a study of blood T cell repertoires in COVID-19. Method: immunoSEQ multiplex PCR; TCRdb's copy keeps in-frame clones and lacks some. The sample lists 200,000 to 250,000 clones, 80% to 85% occurring once. The material sequenced was peripheral blood. Source of these receptors: a woman aged 25 to 45 who had recovered from COVID-19.

The chain joins TRBV4-1 to TRBJ1-6; D may be TRBD1 (5 bases). V lost 1 base to trimming and J lost 7 bases, with 11 bases between them. The length of the CDR3 is 15 residues. Germline CDR1 reads MGHRA; CDR2 reads YSYEKL. The CDR3 reads CASSQGRGRNSPLHF. For the CDR3, the DNA is TGCGCCAGCAGCCAAGGGCGGGGACGGAATTCACCCCTCCACTTT.

The chain combines TRBV28 with TRBJ1-1; D call uncertain. Per the germline V gene, CDR1 is MDHEN and CDR2 is SYDVKM. V lost 8 bases, J lost 0 bases, and 10 bases lay in between. CDR3 length equals 13 residues. The DNA of the CDR3 is TGTGCCAGCTCCTCGAACATGAACACTGAAGCTTTCTTT. Translated: CASSSNMNTEAFF.

The chain couples TRBV2 to TRBJ1-2, with D possibly TRBD1 on 5 matching bases. Germline lookup yields CDR1 SNHLY and CDR2 FYNNEI. V lost 6 bases and J 2 bases, leaving 10 bases between the germline ends. The CDR3 contains 13 residues. The CDR3, as DNA: TGTGCCAGCAGGCAGGGTGCCAACTATGGCTACACCTTC. Amino acids: CASRQGANYGYTF.

The chain has TRBV10-1 and TRBJ2-1; 8 bases match TRBD1. The length of the CDR3 is 15 residues. With V trimmed by 4 bases and J by 5 bases, 7 bases remained unmatched. The germline gives CDR1 WNHNN, CDR2 SYGVQD (reference sequence). Here the CDR3 DNA reads TGCGCCAGCAGTGTCGCCGGGACAGGCGACAATGAGCAGTTCTTC. Translation gives CASSVAGTGDNEQFF.

The J gene is TRBJ2-5, the V gene TRBV2; TRBD1 matches 7 bases. Germline CDR1 reads SNHLY; CDR2 reads FYNNEI. Losses at the gene ends were 3 bases for V and 2 bases for J; bases not matched to a gene: 6. The CDR3 has 15 amino acids. The CDR3, as DNA: TGTGCCAGCAGTGATCCAGGGGGAGCACAAGAGACCCAGTACTTC. It codes for CASSDPGGAQETQYF.